This T cell receptor beta chain originates from a study of cytomegalovirus exposure and HLA in healthy donors. General study points: Relative to equally common others, HLA-associated TCR beta chains showed greater clonal expansion in a later analysis.

V was pared by 9 bases and J by 12 bases, with 14 bases between. The CDR3 has 11 residues. Germline CDR1 reads LNHDA; CDR2 reads SQIVND (reference sequence). This clone was recorded a few times. Its antigen is as yet unknown. A multiplex PCR was run with 60 Vbeta primers and 13 Jbeta primers. The repertoire was sequenced with immunoSEQ multiplex PCR; TCRdb's copy has only in-frame clones and lacks some. The table shows some 140,000 clones, with about 76% occurring only once. This sequence originates from a woman in her thirties or forties in good health and CMV-seronegative. This rearrangement joins TRBV19 to TRBJ1-4; D perhaps matches TRBD1 (5 bases). The sequencing sample was made of PBMCs. CDR3 nucleotides: TGTGCCAGCTACGTGGGGGGTGAACTGTTTTTT. Translated: CASYVGGELFF.